Below are 24 T cell receptor beta chains sequenced from a single sample in a study of blood T cell repertoires in COVID-19. This table comes from immunoSEQ multiplex PCR, and its TCRdb copy is limited to in-frame clones, with some not included. This table holds roughly 260,000 clones, 75% to 90% found once. Sequenced input: PBMCs or T cells enriched from blood (not recorded which). These receptors were collected from a woman aged 45-65 years who had recovered from COVID-19.

The genes are TRBV9 and TRBJ1-1; 9 positions agree with TRBD1. The junction had 1 base not matched to a gene; V was cut back by 0 bases and J by 1 base. This CDR3 contains 15 residues. Germline V CDR1 and CDR2: SGDLS, YYNGEE. The CDR3 nucleotides are TGTGCCAGCAGCGTAGGGGGACAGGGGAACACTGAAGCTTTCTTT. Amino acid sequence: CASSVGGQGNTEAFF. Based on the CDR3 plus reference TRBV9 and TRBJ1-1, the full variable domain is DSGVTQTPKHLITATGQRVTLRCSPRSGDLSVYWYQQSLDQGLQFLIQYYNGEERAKGNILERFSAQQFPDLHSELNLSSLELGDSALYFCASSVGGQGNTEAFFGQGTRLTVV.

V gene TRBV10-3 combines with J gene TRBJ2-2, with a tentative D call TRBD1 (7 bases). V was clipped by 5 bases and J by 6 bases, with 16 bases between them. The CDR3 consists of 15 residues. In germline, CDR1 is ENHRY, CDR2 SYGVKD. The CDR3 reads CAISSRPRGAGELFF. CDR3 DNA: TGTGCCATCAGTTCCCGACCCAGGGGGGCCGGGGAGCTGTTTTTT.

The chain links TRBV5-1 to TRBJ1-1; D is ambiguous. V shed 5 bases and J shed 0 bases, with 8 bases lying between them. The germline V gene encodes CDR1 SGHRS and CDR2 YFSETQ. The CDR3 is 13 amino acids. The CDR3 sequence: CASSSQMNTEAFF. The DNA for the CDR3 is TGCGCCAGCAGTTCTCAGATGAACACTGAAGCTTTCTTT.

The CDR3 sequence: CASSADRGREKLFF. In DNA, the CDR3 is TGCGCCAGCAGCGCGGACAGGGGGCGCGAAAAACTGTTTTTT. The genes are TRBV5-1 and TRBJ1-4; TRBD1 aligns across 11 bases. The V gene's germline CDR1 is SGHRS and CDR2 YFSETQ. Trimming at V came to 4 bases and at J to 8 bases, leaving 4 bases not matched to a gene. The CDR3 consists of 14 residues.

The chain joins TRBV7-9 to TRBJ1-4, with D possibly matching TRBD1 (5 bases). With 2 bases removed from V and 0 bases from J, the gap between germline ends came to 13 bases. CDR3 length: 17 amino acids. CDR1 and CDR2 from the germline V gene are SEHNR and FQNEAQ (reference sequence). The CDR3 DNA sequence: TGTGCCAGCAGCTTATATGGACACACCTCAACTAATGAAAAACTGTTTTTT. Translated, it gives CASSLYGHTSTNEKLFF.

This clone was observed a handful of times. The chain couples TRBV11-2 to TRBJ2-1; 8 bases agree with TRBD2. Trimming took 1 base from V and 5 from J; bases not matched to a gene: 4. This CDR3 is 15 amino acids long. Germline lookup yields CDR1 SGHAT and CDR2 FQNNGV. The CDR3 DNA is TGTGCCAGCAGCTTAGTCGCGGGAGGACACAATGAGCAGTTCTTC. It specifies CASSLVAGGHNEQFF. Based on the CDR3 plus reference TRBV11-2 and TRBJ2-1, the full variable domain is EAGVAQSPRYKIIEKRQSVAFWCNPISGHATLYWYQQILGQGPKLLIQFQNNGVVDDSQLPKDRFSAERLKGVDSTLKIQPAKLEDSAVYLCASSLVAGGHNEQFFGPGTRLTVL.

The chain carries TRBV4-1 and TRBJ2-3, with D perhaps TRBD2 (5 bases). Trimming took 4 bases from V and 4 from J, leaving 18 bases between them. Germline values: CDR1 MGHRA, CDR2 YSYEKL. The CDR3 is 16 residues long. CDR3 DNA sequence: TGCGCCAGCAGCCTCCCCACTAGTTCGGCTCCAGATACGCAGTATTTT. Protein sequence: CASSLPTSSAPDTQYF.

The chain carries TRBV21-1 and TRBJ2-1; no DNA check was done on the table's D call, TRBD2. TRBV21-1 is noted as a pseudogene. CDR3 length equals 17 residues. CDR3 DNA sequence: TGTGCCAGCAGCAAAGAGCGAGCGGGAGCGCGTTACAATGAGCAGTTCTTC. Residues: CASSKERAGARYNEQFF.

The chain couples TRBV27 to TRBJ2-1; 10 nucleotides line up with TRBD2. J gave up 2 bases and V 2 bases, and 6 bases lay outside the gene matches. Looked up from germline, CDR1 is MNHEY and CDR2 is SMNVEV (reference sequence). This CDR3 spans 17 amino acids. The DNA for the CDR3 is TGTGCCAGCAGTTTAGGGCTAGCGGGAGTCCCCTACAATGAGCAGTTCTTC. It translates to CASSLGLAGVPYNEQFF.

The CDR3 DNA is TGTGCCAGCAGTTTATCTATGAACACTGAAGCTTTCTTT. This sequence encodes CASSLSMNTEAFF. The rearrangement links TRBV12-3 or TRBV12-4 to TRBJ1-1, with unresolved D. CDR3 length: 13 amino acids. Trimming took off 2 bases at V and 0 bases at J, with 4 bases between the two ends.

This chain uses TRBV10-3 with TRBJ2-3, with 9 bases aligning to TRBD1. Losses at the gene ends were 8 bases for V and 5 bases for J; bases not matched to a gene: 5. The germline V gene has CDR1 ENHRY and CDR2 SYGVKD. The CDR3 sequence is 13 residues long. CDR3 loop: CAIRDRERDTQYF. The CDR3 DNA is TGTGCCATCCGGGACAGGGAACGAGATACGCAGTATTTT.

This clone has only one observation. V gene TRBV10-3 combines with J gene TRBJ2-7; 8 bases agree with TRBD1. Germline CDR1 and CDR2: ENHRY and SYGVKD. CDR3 length: 15 amino acids. V dropped 3 bases and J dropped 2; count of bases not matched to a gene: 6. Here the CDR3 DNA reads TGTGCCATCAGTGACCCGGACAGGGCCACCTACGAGCAGTACTTC. Its translation is CAISDPDRATYEQYF.

The chain uses TRBV11-2 and TRBJ2-1; perhaps TRBD2 as D (6 bases). This CDR3 is built from 13 residues. Trimming removed 2 bases from V and 8 bases from J, with 10 bases in between. The germline V gene has CDR1 SGHAT and CDR2 FQNNGV. This CDR3 reads CASSLTSLYEQFF. Written as DNA, the CDR3 is TGTGCCAGCAGCTTAACTAGCTTGTATGAGCAGTTCTTC.

The V call is TRBV7-9, the J call TRBJ1-3; tentatively, D is TRBD1 (6 bases). The V end was cut by 3 bases, the J end by 0 bases, with 9 bases between. CDR3 length: 15 amino acids. Germline V lookup: CDR1 SEHNR, CDR2 FQNEAQ (reference sequence). For the CDR3, the DNA is TGTGCCAGCAGCTTCAGGGGCCTCTCTGGAAACACCATATATTTT. Its protein is CASSFRGLSGNTIYF.

The chain recombines TRBV4-1 with TRBJ2-5, with 9 positions matching TRBD1. V dropped 4 bases and J dropped 5; count of bases not matched to a gene: 2. CDR1 is MGHRA and CDR2 is YSYEKL in the germline V gene. This CDR3 has 13 amino acids. The CDR3 DNA follows: TGCGCCAGCAGCCGGGACAGGGTTGAGACCCAGTACTTC. The encoded protein is CASSRDRVETQYF.

V and J are TRBV6-2 or TRBV6-3 and TRBJ1-2; D is unresolved. Germline CDR1 MNHEY, CDR2 SVGEGT. The V and J ends lost 3 bases and 0 bases respectively, with 5 bases between them. This CDR3 is 13 amino acids long. The CDR3: CASSYGANYGYTF. CDR3 nucleotide sequence: TGTGCCAGCAGTTATGGAGCTAACTATGGCTACACCTTC.

The rearrangement joins TRBV19 to TRBJ2-1; D is possibly TRBD1 (6 bases). Germline-derived CDR1 and CDR2 are LNHDA and SQIVND (reference sequence). Trimming shortened V by 5 bases and J by 1 base, and 9 bases separated the two germline ends. This CDR3 is 14 amino acids long. The CDR3 DNA sequence: TGTGCCAGTAGTCCACAGGGTTCCTACAATGAGCAGTTCTTC. It yields the protein CASSPQGSYNEQFF. The whole variable domain, remainder taken from reference TRBV19 and TRBJ2-1, is DGGITQSPKYLFRKEGQNVTLSCEQNLNHDAMYWYRQDPGQGLRLIYYSQIVNDFQKGDIAEGYSVSREKKESFPLTVTSAQKNPTAFYLCASSPQGSYNEQFFGPGTRLTVL.

The rearrangement uses TRBV5-1 and TRBJ1-3, with TRBD1 identical over 8 bases. CDR3 length: 15 amino acids. Germline-derived CDR1 and CDR2 are SGHRS and YFSETQ. With 2 bases clipped from V and 4 bases from J, the junction kept 5 bases outside the gene matches. The CDR3 bases are TGCGCCAGCAGCTTCGGGACAGGCGGGGGAAACACCATATATTTT. As protein: CASSFGTGGGNTIYF.

J is TRBJ2-5 and V is TRBV7-9; 9 bases are shared with TRBD1. Germline V gene sequence: CDR1 SEHNR, CDR2 FQNEAQ (reference sequence). The CDR3 is 14 amino acids. Trimming cost V 10 bases and J 5 bases; bases outside gene matches: 11. CDR3 amino acids: CATLTGGPWETQYF. CDR3 DNA sequence: TGTGCCACCCTGACAGGGGGGCCCTGGGAGACCCAGTACTTC.

V and J are TRBV7-9 and TRBJ2-2; unclear D gene. The V end lost 8 bases, the J end lost 6 bases, and 4 bases lay between the germline ends. The germline CDR1 and CDR2 sequences are SEHNR and FQNEAQ (reference sequence). The CDR3 contains 10 residues. For the CDR3, the DNA is TGTGCCAGCGGAGCCGGGGAGCTGTTTTTT. Amino acids: CASGAGELFF.

The chain joins TRBV4-2 to TRBJ1-4, with 8 positions matching TRBD1. There are 14 residues in the CDR3. Germline-derived CDR1 and CDR2 are LGHNA and YNFKEQ. V lost 1 base and J lost 5; bases outside the gene matches: 0. The CDR3 is CASSQGDRNEKLFF. The CDR3 DNA follows: TGTGCCAGCAGCCAAGGGGACAGGAATGAAAAACTGTTTTTT.

The genes are TRBV5-4 and TRBJ1-2; 9 bases are shared with TRBD1. Germline values: CDR1 SGHNT, CDR2 YYREEE (reference sequence). Trimming at V came to 3 bases and at J to 4 bases, leaving 4 bases not matched to a gene. The CDR3 extends over 14 amino acids. DNA of the CDR3: TGTGCCAGCAGCTCCACAGGGGGCTTCTATGGCTACACCTTC. It is translated as CASSSTGGFYGYTF.

The V gene is TRBV4-2, the J gene TRBJ2-3, with 7 positions matching TRBD2. The germline gives CDR1 LGHNA, CDR2 YNFKEQ. The CDR3 is made up of 15 amino acids. J was trimmed by 1 base and V by 1 base; bases with no gene match: 2. The CDR3 region is CASSQVTSGTDTQYF. CDR3 DNA sequence: TGTGCCAGCAGCCAAGTAACTAGCGGCACAGATACGCAGTATTTT.

CDR3 protein: CASSLARTGNYEQYF. The CDR3 DNA reads TGTGCCAGCAGCTTAGCGCGGACAGGGAACTACGAGCAGTACTTC. The chain uses TRBV11-2 and TRBJ2-7, with TRBD1 matching over 8 bases. The CDR3 totals 15 residues. J was trimmed by 3 bases and V by 1 base; bases with no gene match: 5. From germline, CDR1 is SGHAT and CDR2 FQNNGV. Variable domain in full (rest from reference TRBV11-2 and TRBJ2-7): EAGVAQSPRYKIIEKRQSVAFWCNPISGHATLYWYQQILGQGPKLLIQFQNNGVVDDSQLPKDRFSAERLKGVDSTLKIQPAKLEDSAVYLCASSLARTGNYEQYFGPGTRLTVT.